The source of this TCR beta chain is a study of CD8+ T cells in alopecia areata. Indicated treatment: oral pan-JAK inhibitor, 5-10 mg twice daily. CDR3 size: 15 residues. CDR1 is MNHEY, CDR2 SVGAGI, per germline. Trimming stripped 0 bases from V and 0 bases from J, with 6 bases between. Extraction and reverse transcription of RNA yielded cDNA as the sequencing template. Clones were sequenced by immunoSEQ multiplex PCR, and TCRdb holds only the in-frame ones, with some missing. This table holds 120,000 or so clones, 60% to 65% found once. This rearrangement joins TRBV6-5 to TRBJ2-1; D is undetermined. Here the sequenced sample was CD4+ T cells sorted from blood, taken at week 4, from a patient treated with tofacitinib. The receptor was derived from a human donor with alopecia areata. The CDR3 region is CASSYSTYSYNEQFF. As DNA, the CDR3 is TGTGCCAGCAGTTACTCGACGTACTCCTACAATGAGCAGTTCTTC.